Shown below are 13 T cell receptor beta chains from a single sample sequenced in a study of blood T cell repertoires in COVID-19. The method was immunoSEQ multiplex PCR; TCRdb's version includes in-frame clones alone and lacks a portion of them. The table has more than 200,000 clones, over 70% seen once. The sequenced sample consisted of PBMCs or T cells enriched from blood (not recorded which). The origin of the receptors is a woman aged 25 to 45 who had been exposed to COVID-19.

This clone was detected only once. The chain couples TRBV6-5 to TRBJ2-1; 9 nucleotides line up with TRBD2. V shed 7 bases and J 7 bases; nucleotides not matched to a gene: 11. CDR3 length equals 15 residues. Per the germline V gene, CDR1 is MNHEY and CDR2 is SVGAGI. CDR3 loop: CASISGLAGRNEQFF. CDR3 DNA sequence: TGTGCCAGCATCTCCGGCCTAGCGGGAAGGAATGAGCAGTTCTTC.

The chain links TRBV5-1 to TRBJ2-7; 7 bases fit TRBD1. Germline trimming cut 5 bases from V and 1 base from J; bases unmatched to any gene: 12. Germline CDR1 is SGHRS and CDR2 is YFSETQ. The CDR3 covers 16 residues. The CDR3 nucleotides are TGCGCCAGCAGTTATGAGGTACAGGGGAATTCCTACGAGCAGTACTTC. Its translation is CASSYEVQGNSYEQYF.

J is TRBJ1-3 and V is TRBV6-1; D remains ambiguous. Trimming shortened V by 2 bases and J by 8 bases, and 7 bases separated the two germline ends. The CDR3 has 12 residues. Germline CDR1 is MNHNS and CDR2 is SASEGT. CDR3 bases: TGTGCCAGCAGTGAACACGGGGACACCATATATTTT. This gives the protein CASSEHGDTIYF.

CDR3 loop: CASSQDPGRGGSYNEQFF. For the CDR3, the DNA is TGTGCCAGCAGCCAAGACCCCGGGAGAGGAGGCTCCTACAATGAGCAGTTCTTC. This rearrangement joins TRBV4-2 to TRBJ2-1; possible D gene TRBD2, 6 bases. CDR3 size: 18 residues. V shed 0 bases and J shed 0 bases, with 15 bases lying between them. Germline values: CDR1 LGHNA, CDR2 YNFKEQ.

The CDR3 DNA reads as TGCGCCAGCAGCTTGGGGGGGCCAAGCTCCTACAATGAGCAGTTCTTC. The encoded protein is CASSLGGPSSYNEQFF. The chain links TRBV5-1 to TRBJ2-1; weak D call: TRBD1 (6 bases). Germline V gene data show CDR1 as SGHRS and CDR2 as YFSETQ. Trimming stripped 0 bases from V and 0 bases from J, with 10 bases between. This CDR3 is 16 amino acids long.

This rearrangement joins TRBV12-3 or TRBV12-4 to TRBJ1-1, with a possible D match to TRBD1 (5 bases). This CDR3 has 13 amino acids. V lost 5 bases to trimming and J lost 0 bases, with 7 bases between them. The CDR3 DNA sequence: TGTGCCAGCAGTACGACAGTGAACACTGAAGCTTTCTTT. Translated: CASSTTVNTEAFF.

In this sample, this clone turned up a few times. The chain carries TRBV7-6 and TRBJ1-2; 8 bases are a match to TRBD1. The CDR3 has 17 amino acids. From germline, CDR1 is SGHVS and CDR2 FNYEAQ. Unmatched junction bases numbered 15, after V lost 4 bases and J lost 5 bases. The CDR3 reads CASSSSLTPGGRYGYTF. CDR3 bases: TGTGCCAGCAGCTCTAGCCTTACTCCAGGGGGCCGGTATGGCTACACCTTC. Filled out from reference TRBV7-6 and TRBJ1-2, the complete variable domain reads GAGVSQSPRYKVTKRGQDVALRCDPISGHVSLYWYRQALGQGPEFLTYFNYEAQQDKSGLPNDRFSAERPEGSISTLTIQRTEQRDSAMYRCASSSSLTPGGRYGYTFGSGTRLTVV.

The chain carries TRBV5-1 and TRBJ1-1; no firm D call. The CDR3 extends over 15 amino acids. The V and J ends lost 2 bases and 3 bases respectively, with 14 bases between them. CDR1 and CDR2 from the germline V gene are SGHRS and YFSETQ. The CDR3 nucleotides are TGCGCCAGCAGCTTTATGGAGGCCCCGTACACTGAAGCTTTCTTT. Amino acids: CASSFMEAPYTEAFF.

This chain connects TRBV11-2 to TRBJ2-7; possibly TRBD2 for D (6 bases). This CDR3 has 15 residues. Trimming removed 3 bases at V and 2 bases at J, with 14 bases between. Germline V gene lookup returns CDR1 SGHAT and CDR2 FQNNGV. The chain's CDR3 is CASSFSGGETYEQYF. CDR3 DNA sequence: TGTGCCAGCAGCTTTTCTGGAGGGGAAACCTACGAGCAGTACTTC.

Here the CDR3 reads CASSPFPEWGYTF. In DNA, the CDR3 is TGTGCCAGCAGCCCCTTCCCCGAGTGGGGCTACACCTTC. This rearrangement joins TRBV11-2 to TRBJ1-2, with D unclear. The CDR3 contains 13 residues. Germline lookup yields CDR1 SGHAT and CDR2 FQNNGV. V gave up 5 bases and J gave up 8 bases, with 15 bases separating them.

The chain is built from TRBV27 and TRBJ1-5, with 8 bases fitting TRBD1. Looked up from germline, CDR1 is MNHEY and CDR2 is SMNVEV (reference sequence). There are 15 residues in the CDR3. Trimming removed 6 bases from V and 0 bases from J; junction bases left unmatched: 4. DNA of the CDR3: TGTGCCAGCAGGCCGGGACAGGATAGCAATCAGCCCCAGCATTTT. It specifies CASRPGQDSNQPQHF.

This clone showed up just once. The gene calls are TRBV2 and TRBJ1-5; a possible D gene is TRBD1 (6 bases). There are 16 residues in the CDR3. Germline V CDR1 and CDR2: SNHLY, FYNNEI. The ends were cut back, 6 bases at V and 3 bases at J, with 18 bases in the middle. The CDR3 DNA is TGTGCCAGCAGCGTTACCGGGCAGGGGTACAATCAGCCCCAGCATTTT. It translates to CASSVTGQGYNQPQHF.

The chain couples TRBV30 to TRBJ2-3, with 9 bases aligning to TRBD2. V gave up 7 bases and J gave up 1 base; unmatched junction bases: 6. The germline V gene encodes CDR1 GTSNPN and CDR2 SVGIG (reference sequence). This CDR3 has 14 amino acids. In DNA, the CDR3 is TGTGCCTCTTCTAGCGGGAAAGGCACAGATACGCAGTATTTT. Residues: CASSSGKGTDTQYF.